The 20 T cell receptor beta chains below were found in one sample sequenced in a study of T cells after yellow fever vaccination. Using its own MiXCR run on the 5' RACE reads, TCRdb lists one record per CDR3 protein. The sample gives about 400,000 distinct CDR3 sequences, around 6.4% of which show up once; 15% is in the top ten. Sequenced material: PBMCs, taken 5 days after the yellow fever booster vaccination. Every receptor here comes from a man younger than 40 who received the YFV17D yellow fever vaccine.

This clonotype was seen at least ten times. CDR3 in amino acids: CAWSLGLRNNEQFF. The CDR3 coding sequence is TGTGCCTGGAGTCTAGGGCTTAGAAACAATGAGCAGTTCTTC. V is TRBV30 and J is TRBJ2-1; D unclear. Trimming removed 2 bases from V and 5 bases from J, with 13 bases in between. This CDR3 has 14 amino acids. The germline gives CDR1 GTSNPN, CDR2 SVGIG (reference sequence). The variable domain in full, completed from reference TRBV30 and TRBJ2-1, reads SQTIHQWPATLVQPVGSPLSLECTVEGTSNPNLYWYRQAAGRGLQLLFYSVGIGQISSEVPQNLSASRPQDRQFILSSKKLLLSDSGFYLCAWSLGLRNNEQFFGPGTRLTVL.

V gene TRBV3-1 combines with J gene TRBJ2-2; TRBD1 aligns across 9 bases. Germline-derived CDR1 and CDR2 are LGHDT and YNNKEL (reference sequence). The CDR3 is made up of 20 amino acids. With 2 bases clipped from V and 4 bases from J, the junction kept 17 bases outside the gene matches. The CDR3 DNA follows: TGTGCCAGCAGCCAACGGGCGACAGGGGGTTTTAAGCGGAGCACCGGGGAGCTGTTTTTT. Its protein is CASSQRATGGFKRSTGELFF.

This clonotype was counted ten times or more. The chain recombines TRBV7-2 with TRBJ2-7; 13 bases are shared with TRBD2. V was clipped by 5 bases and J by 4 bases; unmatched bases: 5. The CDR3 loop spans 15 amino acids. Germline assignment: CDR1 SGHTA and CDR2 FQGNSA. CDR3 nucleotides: TGTGCCAGCAGCCACGGACTAGCGGGAGAGTACGAGCAGTACTTC. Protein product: CASSHGLAGEYEQYF.

The CDR3 coding sequence is TGTGCCAGCAGTTACCAGACTAGCGGAGGAAGTAATAGGCAGTTCTTC. Translation: CASSYQTSGGSNRQFF. The chain combines TRBV6-5 with TRBJ2-1; 9 bases match TRBD2. The V segment lost 2 bases and the J segment 12 bases; nucleotides outside the gene matches: 14. From germline, CDR1 is MNHEY and CDR2 SVGAGI. The CDR3 spans 16 residues.

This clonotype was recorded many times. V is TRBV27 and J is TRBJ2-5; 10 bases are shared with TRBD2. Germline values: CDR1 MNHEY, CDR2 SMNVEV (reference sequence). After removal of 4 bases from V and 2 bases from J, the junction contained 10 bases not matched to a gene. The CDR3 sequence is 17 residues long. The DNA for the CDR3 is TGTGCCAGCAGTTCCCCCGCTAGCGGGAGAGGGCAAGAGACCCAGTACTTC. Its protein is CASSSPASGRGQETQYF.

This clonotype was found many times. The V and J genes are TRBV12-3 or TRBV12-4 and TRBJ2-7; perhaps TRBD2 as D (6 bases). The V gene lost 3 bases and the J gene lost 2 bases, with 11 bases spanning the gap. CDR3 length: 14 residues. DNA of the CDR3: TGTGCCAGCAGTTTTAGTCTAGCGACCTACGAGCAGTACTTC. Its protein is CASSFSLATYEQYF.

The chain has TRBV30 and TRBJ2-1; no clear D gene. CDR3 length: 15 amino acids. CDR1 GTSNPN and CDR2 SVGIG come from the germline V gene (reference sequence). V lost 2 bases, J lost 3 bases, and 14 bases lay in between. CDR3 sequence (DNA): TGTGCCTGGAGTCACTCACTAAGGCTCTACAATGAGCAGTTCTTC. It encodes CAWSHSLRLYNEQFF.

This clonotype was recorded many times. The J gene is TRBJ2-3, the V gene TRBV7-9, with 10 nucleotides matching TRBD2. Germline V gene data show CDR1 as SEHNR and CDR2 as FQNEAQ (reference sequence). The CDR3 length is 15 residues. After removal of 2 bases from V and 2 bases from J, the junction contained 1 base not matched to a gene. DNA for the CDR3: TGTGCCAGCAGCTTAACTAGCGGGACCACAGATACGCAGTATTTT. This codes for CASSLTSGTTDTQYF.

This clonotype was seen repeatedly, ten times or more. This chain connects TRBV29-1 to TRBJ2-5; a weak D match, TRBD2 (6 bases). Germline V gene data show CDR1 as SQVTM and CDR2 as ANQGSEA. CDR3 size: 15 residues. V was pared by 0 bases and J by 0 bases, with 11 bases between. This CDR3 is CSVEDLARDQETQYF. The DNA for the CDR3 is TGCAGCGTTGAAGATCTAGCGAGGGACCAAGAGACCCAGTACTTC.

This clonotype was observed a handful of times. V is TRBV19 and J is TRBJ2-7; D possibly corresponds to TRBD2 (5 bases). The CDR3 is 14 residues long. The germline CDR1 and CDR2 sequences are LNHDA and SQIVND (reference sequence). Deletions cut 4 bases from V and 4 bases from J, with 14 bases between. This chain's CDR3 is CASSKGAVRYEQYF. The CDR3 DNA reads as TGTGCCAGTAGTAAAGGAGCGGTCAGATACGAGCAGTACTTC.

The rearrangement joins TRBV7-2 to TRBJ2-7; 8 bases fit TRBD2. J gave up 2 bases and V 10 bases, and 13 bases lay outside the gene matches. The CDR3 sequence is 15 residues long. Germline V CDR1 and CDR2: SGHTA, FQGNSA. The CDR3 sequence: CATTNTGGRTYEQYF. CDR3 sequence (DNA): TGTGCCACCACCAACACGGGAGGGCGAACCTACGAGCAGTACTTC.

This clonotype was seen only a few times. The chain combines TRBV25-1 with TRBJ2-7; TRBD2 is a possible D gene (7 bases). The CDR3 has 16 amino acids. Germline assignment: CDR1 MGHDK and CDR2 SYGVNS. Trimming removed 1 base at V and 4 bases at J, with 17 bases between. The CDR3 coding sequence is TGTGCCAGCAGTGAATGGGGGGGCCGGGACAAGTACGAGCAGTACTTC. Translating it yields CASSEWGGRDKYEQYF.

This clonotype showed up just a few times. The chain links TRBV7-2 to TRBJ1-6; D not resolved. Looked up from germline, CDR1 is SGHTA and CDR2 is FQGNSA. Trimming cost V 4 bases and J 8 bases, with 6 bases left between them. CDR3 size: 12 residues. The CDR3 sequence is CASSSTDSPLHF. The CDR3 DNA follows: TGTGCCAGCAGCTCCACAGATTCACCCCTCCACTTT.

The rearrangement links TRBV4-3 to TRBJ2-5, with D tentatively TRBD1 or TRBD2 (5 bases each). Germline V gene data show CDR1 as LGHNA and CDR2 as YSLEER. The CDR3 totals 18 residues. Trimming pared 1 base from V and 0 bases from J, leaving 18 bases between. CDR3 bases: TGCGCCAGCAGCCAAGGAACCGGGATAGGGGTGTACCAAGAGACCCAGTACTTC. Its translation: CASSQGTGIGVYQETQYF.

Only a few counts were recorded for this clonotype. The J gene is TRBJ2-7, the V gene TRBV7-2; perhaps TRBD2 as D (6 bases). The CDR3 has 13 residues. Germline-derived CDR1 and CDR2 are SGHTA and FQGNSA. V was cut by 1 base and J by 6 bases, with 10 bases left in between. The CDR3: CASSLGGTFEQYF. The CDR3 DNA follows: TGTGCCAGCAGCTTAGGTGGGACTTTCGAGCAGTACTTC.

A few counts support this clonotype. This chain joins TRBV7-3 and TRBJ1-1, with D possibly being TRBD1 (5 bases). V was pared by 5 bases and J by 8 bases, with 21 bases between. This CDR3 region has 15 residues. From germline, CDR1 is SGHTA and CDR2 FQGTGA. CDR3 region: CASSLYGTGLEEAFF. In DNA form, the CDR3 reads TGTGCCAGCAGCCTTTATGGGACGGGTTTGGAAGAAGCTTTCTTT.

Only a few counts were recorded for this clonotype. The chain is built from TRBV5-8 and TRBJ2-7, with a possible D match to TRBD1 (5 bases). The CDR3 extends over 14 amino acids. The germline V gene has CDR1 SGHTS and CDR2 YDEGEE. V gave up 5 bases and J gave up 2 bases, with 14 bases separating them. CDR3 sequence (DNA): TGTGCCAGCAGTAGTCTCGACAGCACCTACGAGCAGTACTTC. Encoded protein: CASSSLDSTYEQYF.

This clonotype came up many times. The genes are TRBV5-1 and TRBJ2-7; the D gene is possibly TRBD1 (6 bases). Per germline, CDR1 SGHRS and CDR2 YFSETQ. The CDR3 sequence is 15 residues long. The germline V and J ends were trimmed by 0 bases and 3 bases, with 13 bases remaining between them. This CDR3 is CASSLALWDNYEQYF. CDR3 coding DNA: TGCGCCAGCAGCTTGGCCCTGTGGGACAACTACGAGCAGTACTTC.

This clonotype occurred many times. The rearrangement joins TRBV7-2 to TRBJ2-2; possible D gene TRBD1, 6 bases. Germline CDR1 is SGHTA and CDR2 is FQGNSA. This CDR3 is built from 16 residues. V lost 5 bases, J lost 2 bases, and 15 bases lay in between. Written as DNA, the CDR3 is TGTGCCAGCAGCCTAGGGGGAAGCATAAACACCGGGGAGCTGTTTTTT. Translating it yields CASSLGGSINTGELFF.

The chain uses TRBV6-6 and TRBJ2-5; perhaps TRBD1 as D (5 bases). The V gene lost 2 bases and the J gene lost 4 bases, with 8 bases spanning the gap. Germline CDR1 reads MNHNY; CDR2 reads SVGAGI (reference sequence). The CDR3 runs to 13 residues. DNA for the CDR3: TGTGCCAGCAGTTACGGCCAGGGAGAGACCCAGTACTTC. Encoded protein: CASSYGQGETQYF.